This T cell receptor (beta chain) was documented in a study of cytomegalovirus exposure and HLA in healthy donors. Comments on this clone: The antigen remains unidentified.

Data came from immunoSEQ multiplex PCR; TCRdb stores just in-frame clones and leaves some out. The sample includes 120,000 to 150,000 clones, roughly four fifths of them seen just once. V lost 5 bases to trimming and J lost 5 bases; unmatched junction nucleotides: 10. CDR1 is GTSNPN, CDR2 SVGIG, per germline (reference sequence). The CDR3 is 14 residues long. Study observations and caveats: Some TCR beta chains (164 of them) were listed as cytomegalovirus-associated. In vitro testing confirmed three CMV-associated chains as specific for CMV antigens.

This chain joins TRBV30 and TRBJ1-2; TRBD1 matches at 8 bases. The sequencing input was PBMCs. The TCR was taken from a woman aged 25 to 39 in good health and CMV-seronegative. The CDR3 is CAWSGQGQLYGYTF. CDR3 in DNA: TGTGCCTGGTCAGGACAGGGCCAACTATATGGCTACACCTTC.